The TCR beta chain under discussion was sequenced for a study of blood T cell repertoires in COVID-19 (dated by TCRdb to 2020 to 2021). About the investigation overall: Collaborator samples came from the United States, Italy and Spain and covered acute and convalescent phases of COVID-19. The material from the prospective study consisted of cDNA or gDNA derived from T cells, B-cell-depleted T cells, or PBMCs. The dataset comprised deeply sampled blood TCRbeta repertoires from subjects exposed to, actively infected with, or recovered from COVID-19. The repertoires were made available in a free public database intended to serve as a resource for research on the immune response to SARS-CoV-2. Samples came from the ongoing ImmuneRACE study (first 160 participants) plus 1,254 subjects from 6 global collaborators. A de-identified subject ID, COVID-19 status, age in years and sex were almost always included in the sample metadata. Where available, HLA class I and class II types were obtained from metadata supplied by the sample provider rather than from assay-based typing.

V is pared back by 0 bases and J by 5 bases, with 14 bases lying between the germline termini. The CDR3, cysteine through phenylalanine, is 15 amino acids long. Only the CDR3 part of the read is kept: 45 bases, read in frame from the first base. Looking up the germline V gene yields CDR1 SGHRS and CDR2 YFSETQ. The immunoSEQ Assay, a bias-controlled multiplex PCR, was used to amplify TCRbeta CDR3 regions from genomic DNA. In the authors' own workflow: Nucleated cell counts per sample were estimated from amplification of reference gene primers within the assay. Sequence reads were collapsed and filtered to measure the absolute abundance of every unique TCRbeta CDR3 rearrangement. Productive Simpson clonality was computed per sample as the square root of Simpson's diversity index over productive rearrangements. The immuneACCESS repertoire file appears here via TCRdb, limited to in-frame rearrangements. These files lack a portion of the clones; in checked studies, under half of the deficit traces to unresolved V genes, and the cause of the others is not known. The V and J calls and clone size come from that table; D and trimming were worked out from the DNA. The sample includes more than 95,000 clones, with 85% to 90% observed a single time. The ten most abundant clones make up 15% of the sample.

This clone was recorded many times. The target of this receptor is not known. No base qualities exist here, and no much larger clone lies one base off it. Study-wide conclusions, independent of this receptor: How much clinical and demographic metadata was included differed by source and by participant, and the metadata was provided uncurated.

Each collaborating institution followed its own protocols to collect whole blood in K2EDTA tubes. For TCRbeta analysis, collaborator samples were shipped as frozen whole blood, as isolated PBMCs, or as DNA extracted from either sample type. This receptor was taken from a man between 50 and 59 years old with acute or convalescent COVID-19. Here the chain combines TRBV5-1 and TRBJ2-5; the D segment could be TRBD1, given 6 matching bases. Sequenced material: peripheral blood. Here is the DNA: TGCGCCAGCAGCTTGGAAGGGACACCCCGGGAGACCCAGTACTTC. Its amino acids are CASSLEGTPRETQYF.